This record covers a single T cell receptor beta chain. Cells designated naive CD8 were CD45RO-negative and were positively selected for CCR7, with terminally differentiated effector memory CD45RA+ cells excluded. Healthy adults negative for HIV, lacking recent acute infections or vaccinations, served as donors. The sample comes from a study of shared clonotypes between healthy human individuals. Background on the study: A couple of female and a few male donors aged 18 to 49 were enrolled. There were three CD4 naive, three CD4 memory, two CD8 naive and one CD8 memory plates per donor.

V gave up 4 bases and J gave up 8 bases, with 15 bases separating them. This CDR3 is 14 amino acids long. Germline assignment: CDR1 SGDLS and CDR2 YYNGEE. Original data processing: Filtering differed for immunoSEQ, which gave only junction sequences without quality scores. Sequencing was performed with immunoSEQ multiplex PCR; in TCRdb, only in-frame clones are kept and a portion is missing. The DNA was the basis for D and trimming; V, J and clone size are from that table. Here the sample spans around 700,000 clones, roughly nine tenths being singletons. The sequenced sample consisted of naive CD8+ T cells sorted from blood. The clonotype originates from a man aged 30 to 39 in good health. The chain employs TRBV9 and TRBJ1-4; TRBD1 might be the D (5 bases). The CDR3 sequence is CASSRGWGQEKLFF. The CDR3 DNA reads TGTGCCAGCAGCAGAGGGTGGGGCCAGGAAAAACTGTTTTTT.